This T cell receptor beta chain was sequenced in a study of OX40 agonist ivuxolimab in advanced cancers. Study in general: Dose-escalation patients had hepatocellular carcinoma, melanoma, renal cell or head and neck cancer.

Study-wide results and caveats: Part of the nonresponder group also had normalized T-cell clonal expansion that was low. CD8+ T cells showed, on average, more clonal expansion than CD4+ cells.

A note on this clone: What it binds is unknown.

Clones were sequenced by immunoSEQ multiplex PCR, and TCRdb holds only the in-frame ones, with some missing. The sample includes about 50,000 clones, roughly three quarters of them seen just once. Per the germline V gene, CDR1 is SNHLY and CDR2 is FYNNEI. The V end was cut by 6 bases, the J end by 5 bases, with 16 bases between. The CDR3 spans 15 residues. This TCR derives from an adult with an advanced solid tumor such as melanoma, head and neck, liver or kidney cancer. The sequenced sample was CD4+ or CD8+ T cells sorted from blood, obtained in a trial of the OX40 agonist ivuxolimab. The gene calls are TRBV2 and TRBJ2-2, with D possibly TRBD2 on 6 matching bases. The CDR3, as DNA: TGTGCCAGCAGCCAGACTAGGGGTCGTACCGGGGAGCTGTTTTTT. This sequence encodes CASSQTRGRTGELFF.